A selection of T cell receptor beta chains follows, all from one sample in a study of CD8+ T cells in alopecia areata. The table came from immunoSEQ multiplex PCR; TCRdb's copy has only in-frame clones and leaves some out. The sample yields about 200,000 clones, roughly 56% seen once. Sequences were obtained from CD8+ T cells sorted from blood. Receptors originate from a human donor in good health. CDR3s include the opening cysteine and the closing phenylalanine or tryptophan. The D gene is left open where the match is weak. Clone size is shown for a subset of rows, as once, few, many or a class of expanded clone.

clone_size	d_call	v_call	j_call	cdr3_aa	cdr3_nt
.	.	TRBV2	TRBJ1-5	CASSEAGSADNQPQHF	TGTGCCAGCAGTGAAGCGGGCTCCGCCGATAATCAGCCCCAGCATTTT
.	.	TRBV6-5	TRBJ1-1	CASSYALNTEAFF	TGTGCCAGCAGTTACGCGCTGAACACTGAAGCTTTCTTT
once	TRBD1	TRBV4-1	TRBJ2-3	CASSQGGQGADTQYF	TGCGCCAGCAGCCAAGGGGGACAGGGGGCAGATACGCAGTATTTT
few	.	TRBV4-1	TRBJ2-3	CASSQEGGPSTDTQYF	TGCGCCAGCAGCCAAGAGGGGGGTCCGAGCACAGATACGCAGTATTTT
.	TRBD1	TRBV5-1	TRBJ2-1	CASSLAGTGTEQFF	TGCGCCAGCAGCTTGGCCGGGACAGGGACTGAGCAGTTCTTC
.	.	TRBV6-1	TRBJ2-3	CASSTGDGTQYF	TGTGCCAGCAGCACAGGCGACGGTACGCAGTATTTT
few	TRBD2	TRBV13	TRBJ2-3	CASSGTSGTDTQYF	TGTGCCAGCAGCGGGACTAGCGGCACAGATACGCAGTATTTT
.	TRBD2	TRBV5-5	TRBJ2-5	CASSDSGGSEETQYF	TGTGCCAGCAGCGATAGCGGGGGTAGTGAAGAGACCCAGTACTTC
.	TRBD1	TRBV9	TRBJ1-4	CASSVGDREVEKLFF	TGTGCCAGCAGCGTAGGCGACAGGGAAGTTGAAAAACTGTTTTTT
.	.	TRBV4-1	TRBJ1-5	CASSLMPGNQPQHF	TGCGCCAGCAGCCTTATGCCCGGCAATCAGCCCCAGCATTTT
.	.	TRBV5-1	TRBJ1-2	CASSLSPGTNYGYTF	TGCGCCAGCAGCTTAAGTCCAGGGACCAACTATGGCTACACCTTC
.	TRBD1	TRBV11-2	TRBJ1-2	CASSLGGQPFYGYTF	TGTGCCAGCAGCTTAGGGGGACAGCCGTTCTATGGCTACACCTTC
.	.	TRBV9	TRBJ2-7	CASGRTSYEQYF	TGTGCCAGCGGACGGACCTCCTACGAGCAGTACTTC
.	.	TRBV30	TRBJ2-3	CAWSVLGGPETDTQYF	TGTGCCTGGAGTGTACTCGGGGGGCCGGAGACAGATACGCAGTATTTT
few	TRBD1	TRBV19	TRBJ1-2	CASTRTGLGTADGYTF	TGTGCCAGTACCCGAACAGGGCTCGGGACAGCGGATGGCTACACCTTC
.	.	TRBV4-1	TRBJ2-1	CASSQDLDEAYNEQFF	TGCGCCAGCAGCCAAGATTTGGATGAAGCTTACAATGAGCAGTTCTTC
.	.	TRBV7-9	TRBJ1-2	CASSLSYGYTF	TGTGCCAGCAGCTTATCTTATGGCTACACCTTC
.	.	TRBV2	TRBJ2-6	CASRGAGDSGANVLTF	TGTGCCAGCAGAGGGGCCGGGGACTCCGGGGCCAACGTCCTGACTTTC
few	.	TRBV27	TRBJ2-1	CASSFFDSYNEQFF	TGTGCCAGCAGTTTCTTTGATTCCTACAATGAGCAGTTCTTC
once	TRBD1	TRBV6-6	TRBJ2-5	CASSSLPGQGETQYF	TGTGCCAGCAGTTCTTTGCCGGGACAGGGGGAGACCCAGTACTTC
.	.	TRBV5-1	TRBJ2-7	CASSLGPQRTTYEQYF	TGCGCCAGCAGCTTGGGGCCACAGCGGACTACCTACGAGCAGTACTTC
few	.	TRBV15	TRBJ1-4	CATSGRTEKLFF	TGTGCCACCAGCGGGCGGACAGAAAAACTGTTTTTT
.	.	TRBV15	TRBJ1-5	CATSAISNQPQHF	TGTGCCACCAGCGCTATTAGCAATCAGCCCCAGCATTTT
few	.	TRBV18	TRBJ2-1	CASSPGGLGEQFF	TGTGCCAGCTCACCAGGAGGGCTCGGTGAGCAGTTCTTC
.	.	TRBV6-5	TRBJ2-2	CASSYSSRVPTGELFF	TGTGCCAGCAGTTACTCTTCCCGCGTACCCACCGGGGAGCTGTTTTTT
.	.	TRBV11-3	TRBJ2-3	CASSSRGGTDTQYF	TGTGCCAGCAGCTCCAGGGGGGGGACAGATACGCAGTATTTT
.	.	TRBV4-1	TRBJ2-2	CASSRAGQFTGELFF	TGCGCCAGCAGCCGGGCCGGACAGTTCACCGGGGAGCTGTTTTTT
.	.	TRBV5-5	TRBJ1-1	CASRLDLNTEAFF	TGTGCCAGCAGACTCGACCTGAACACTGAAGCTTTCTTT
.	.	TRBV4-1	TRBJ1-3	CASSEVLGNTIYF	TGCGCCAGCAGCGAGGTGTTGGGGAACACCATATATTTT
.	TRBD2	TRBV7-9	TRBJ2-1	CAGGGGTSVNEQFF	TGTGCCGGCGGCGGAGGGACTAGCGTCAATGAGCAGTTCTTC
.	.	TRBV9	TRBJ2-2	CASSARGENTGELFF	TGTGCCAGCAGCGCCAGAGGGGAAAACACCGGGGAGCTGTTTTTT
.	.	TRBV13	TRBJ1-2	CASSLRGDYGYTF	TGTGCCAGCAGCCTCAGGGGTGACTATGGCTACACCTTC
few	.	TRBV7-9	TRBJ1-3	CASIDDSHTSGNTIYF	TGTGCCAGCATCGATGACAGCCATACCTCTGGAAACACCATATATTTT
.	.	TRBV30	TRBJ1-2	CAWILTGVSRGYTF	TGTGCCTGGATTTTGACGGGGGTGTCACGGGGCTACACCTTC
once	.	TRBV6-5	TRBJ1-2	CASFGAGYTF	TGTGCCAGCTTCGGGGCGGGCTACACCTTC
.	.	TRBV6-5	TRBJ2-7	CASSYSVGASYEQYF	TGTGCCAGCAGTTACTCTGTGGGGGCCTCCTACGAGCAGTACTTC
.	TRBD1	TRBV27	TRBJ2-5	CASSLDRKQETQYF	TGTGCCAGCAGCCTGGACAGGAAACAAGAGACCCAGTACTTC
.	.	TRBV29-1	TRBJ1-2	CSVESVSPNYGYTF	TGCAGCGTTGAATCGGTATCCCCTAACTATGGCTACACCTTC
once	TRBD2	TRBV5-1	TRBJ2-5	CASSSRLAGAQETQYF	TGCGCCAGCAGCTCCAGACTAGCGGGGGCCCAAGAGACCCAGTACTTC
.	.	TRBV29-1	TRBJ2-3	CSVAGVSTDTQYF	TGCAGCGTTGCGGGGGTTAGCACAGATACGCAGTATTTT
.	.	TRBV6-5	TRBJ2-7	CASSYSDSDEQYF	TGTGCCAGCAGTTACTCAGACAGCGACGAGCAGTACTTC
.	.	TRBV7-6	TRBJ2-6	CASSSIDSTSGANVLTF	TGTGCCAGCAGCTCTATAGACAGCACCTCTGGGGCCAACGTCCTGACTTTC
.	.	TRBV7-9	TRBJ1-2	CASSLTTGLNYGYTF	TGTGCCAGCAGCTTAACCACAGGGTTGAACTATGGCTACACCTTC
.	TRBD1	TRBV4-1	TRBJ2-5	CASSQEGSQGAGETQYF	TGCGCCAGCAGCCAAGAGGGGAGTCAGGGGGCTGGAGAGACCCAGTACTTC
.	TRBD1	TRBV5-6	TRBJ1-2	CASSRLTGEDYGYTF	TGTGCCAGCAGCCGACTGACAGGGGAAGACTATGGCTACACCTTC
.	.	TRBV20-1	TRBJ2-7	CSARLVYEQYF	TGCAGTGCTAGACTCGTTTACGAGCAGTACTTC
few	.	TRBV2	TRBJ2-1	CASSGWDNEQFF	TGTGCCAGCAGTGGGTGGGACAATGAGCAGTTCTTC
.	.	TRBV29-1	TRBJ1-1	CSAVQGLNTEAFF	TGCAGCGCAGTCCAGGGCTTGAACACTGAAGCTTTCTTT
.	TRBD1	TRBV5-6	TRBJ2-1	CASSFRDRGLNEQFF	TGTGCCAGCAGCTTCCGGGACAGGGGGCTTAATGAGCAGTTCTTC
.	.	TRBV7-2	TRBJ2-2	CASTPGLNSGELFF	TGTGCCAGCACCCCGGGCCTTAACTCCGGGGAGCTGTTTTTT
.	TRBD2	TRBV4-1	TRBJ2-3	CASSQGAGGTADTQYF	TGCGCCAGCAGCCAAGGAGCGGGGGGCACGGCAGATACGCAGTATTTT
.	.	TRBV14	TRBJ1-1	CASSPQGGAENTEAFF	TGTGCCAGCAGCCCCCAAGGGGGGGCGGAGAACACTGAAGCTTTCTTT
.	TRBD1	TRBV29-1	TRBJ1-2	CSVGQVGTGGHGYTF	TGCAGCGTGGGTCAGGTCGGGACAGGGGGCCATGGCTACACCTTC